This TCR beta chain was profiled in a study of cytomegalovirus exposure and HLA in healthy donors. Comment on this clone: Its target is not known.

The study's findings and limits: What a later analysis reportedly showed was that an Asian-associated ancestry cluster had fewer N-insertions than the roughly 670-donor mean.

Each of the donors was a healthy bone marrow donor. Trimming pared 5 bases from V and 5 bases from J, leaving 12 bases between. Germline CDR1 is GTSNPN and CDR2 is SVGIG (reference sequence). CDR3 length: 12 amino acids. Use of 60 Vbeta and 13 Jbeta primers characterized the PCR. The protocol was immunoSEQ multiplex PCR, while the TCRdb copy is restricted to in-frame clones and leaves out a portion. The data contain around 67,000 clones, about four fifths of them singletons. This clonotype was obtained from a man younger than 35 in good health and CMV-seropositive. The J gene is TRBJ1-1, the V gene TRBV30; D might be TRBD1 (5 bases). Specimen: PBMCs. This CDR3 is CAWEQGGTEAFF. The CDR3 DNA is TGTGCCTGGGAGCAGGGTGGGACTGAAGCTTTCTTT.